The 20 T cell receptor beta chains below were found in one sample sequenced in a study of blood T cell repertoires in COVID-19. Sequenced by immunoSEQ multiplex PCR; TCRdb stores in-frame clones only, minus some. The repertoire holds 200,000 or so clones, around 84% seen once, with over 10% in the top ten. The specimen was peripheral blood. Every receptor here comes from a human donor in a cohort sampled during active COVID-19.

The rearrangement joins TRBV18 to TRBJ2-6; 10 positions match TRBD1. Germline values: CDR1 KGHSH, CDR2 LQKENI. The CDR3 length is 22 residues. After removal of 1 base from V and 2 bases from J, the junction contained 17 bases not matched to a gene. For the CDR3, the DNA is TGTGCCAGCTCACCACGTAGGGAAAGACCGGGGACAGGGGACGCTGGGGCCAACGTCCTGACTTTC. Translating it yields CASSPRRERPGTGDAGANVLTF.

This CDR3 is CASSRTGAHTQYF. CDR3 DNA: TGTGCCAGCAGCAGGACAGGGGCCCATACGCAGTATTTT. The V gene is TRBV6-5, the J gene TRBJ2-3; 9 nucleotides match TRBD1. The length of the CDR3 is 13 residues. CDR1 MNHEY and CDR2 SVGAGI come from the germline V gene. Germline trimming cut 6 bases from V and 7 bases from J; bases unmatched to any gene: 5.

J is TRBJ1-1 and V is TRBV3-1 (or the pseudogene TRBV3-2); D is possibly TRBD1 (5 bases). V lost 3 bases and J lost 2, with 13 bases in between. CDR3 length: 15 amino acids. Germline assignment: CDR1 LGHDT and CDR2 YNNKEL (reference sequence). CDR3 sequence: CASSQGHGGNTEAFF. The DNA of the CDR3 is TGTGCCAGCAGCCAGGGCCACGGGGGAAACACTGAAGCTTTCTTT.

The J gene is TRBJ2-3, the V gene TRBV20-1, with a weak D call TRBD2 (6 bases). Per the germline V gene, CDR1 is DFQATT and CDR2 is SNEGSKA (reference sequence). There are 10 residues in the CDR3. The ends were cut back, 6 bases at V and 11 bases at J, with 12 bases in the middle. CDR3 sequence reads: CSAEGGRQYF. CDR3 sequence (DNA): TGCAGTGCAGAGGGAGGACGGCAGTATTTT.

A remark on this clone: The junction departs from the called germline gene at one end, perhaps through a read error. CDR3 protein: CASTDSVYGYTF. In nucleotides, the CDR3 is TGTGCCAGCACCGACAGTGTTTATGGTTACACCTTC. V usage is TRBV2 and J usage is TRBJ1-2, with D possibly being TRBD1 (5 bases). CDR1 SNHLY and CDR2 FYNNEI come from the germline V gene. The CDR3 covers 12 residues.

V gene TRBV4-1 combines with J gene TRBJ2-7; maybe TRBD2 (5 bases). The germline gives CDR1 MGHRA, CDR2 YSYEKL. This CDR3 comprises 16 residues. Trimming left V 3 bases short and J 0 bases short, with 15 bases between. CDR3 bases: TGCGCCAGCAGCCATCTGGGAGCAGGTTACTCCTACGAGCAGTACTTC. Amino acids: CASSHLGAGYSYEQYF.

V is TRBV3-1 (or the pseudogene TRBV3-2) and J is TRBJ2-3, with TRBD2 identical over 9 bases. This CDR3 is 14 amino acids long. Trimming at V came to 4 bases and at J to 6 bases, leaving 5 bases not matched to a gene. CDR1 is LGHDT, CDR2 YNNKEL, per germline (reference sequence). CDR3 in DNA: TGTGCCAGCAGCCGGCGGGAGGGATCGGATACGCAGTATTTT. This codes for CASSRREGSDTQYF.

V and J are TRBV11-2 and TRBJ2-5; TRBD2 is a possible D gene (5 bases). V was cut by 5 bases and J by 1 base, with 8 bases left in between. From germline, CDR1 is SGHAT and CDR2 FQNNGV. The length of the CDR3 is 13 residues. CDR3 amino acids: CASSRDTQETQYF. The CDR3, as DNA: TGTGCCAGCAGCCGGGATACCCAAGAGACCCAGTACTTC. Together with reference TRBV11-2 and TRBJ2-5, the CDR3 gives the full variable domain: EAGVAQSPRYKIIEKRQSVAFWCNPISGHATLYWYQQILGQGPKLLIQFQNNGVVDDSQLPKDRFSAERLKGVDSTLKIQPAKLEDSAVYLCASSRDTQETQYFGPGTRLLVL.

This sequence joins TRBV2 and TRBJ1-3, with 9 bases lining up with TRBD1. Germline V gene sequence: CDR1 SNHLY, CDR2 FYNNEI. The CDR3 runs 18 residues. The J segment lost 0 bases and the V segment lost 7 bases, leaving 13 bases of the junction unmatched. CDR3 DNA sequence: TGTGCCAGCACAAGGACCAACAGGGGGCCCTTCTCTGGAAACACCATATATTTT. It specifies CASTRTNRGPFSGNTIYF.

This chain connects TRBV13 to TRBJ1-1; a possible D gene is TRBD1 (5 bases). Looked up from germline, CDR1 is PRHDT and CDR2 is FYEKMQ (reference sequence). Trimming shortened V by 5 bases and J by 6 bases, and 13 bases separated the two germline ends. The CDR3 loop spans 13 amino acids. CDR3 amino acids: CASSADKQAEAFF. DNA for the CDR3: TGTGCCAGCAGCGCGGACAAGCAAGCTGAAGCTTTCTTT.

The chain uses TRBV30 and TRBJ2-2, with D tentatively TRBD1 (8 bases). This CDR3 spans 13 amino acids. The V end lost 5 bases, the J end lost 6 bases, and 13 bases lay between the germline ends. Germline CDR1 reads GTSNPN; CDR2 reads SVGIG (reference sequence). The CDR3: CAWGQGGSGELFF. In DNA, the CDR3 is TGTGCCTGGGGACAGGGAGGGTCCGGGGAGCTGTTTTTT.

This clone was seen more than once but under ten times. V is TRBV4-2 and J is TRBJ1-1; 8 nucleotides match TRBD1. Per the germline V gene, CDR1 is LGHNA and CDR2 is YNFKEQ. This CDR3 comprises 17 residues. After removal of 5 bases from V and 1 base from J, the junction contained 12 bases not matched to a gene. Written as DNA, the CDR3 is TGTGCCAGCAGCTCCCAAACAGGGGGGACGGGGAACACTGAAGCTTTCTTT. Translated, it gives CASSSQTGGTGNTEAFF.

The V gene is TRBV10-1, the J gene TRBJ2-1; the match to TRBD2 covers 10 bases. The germline V gene encodes CDR1 WNHNN and CDR2 SYGVQD (reference sequence). V shed 9 bases and J 10 bases; nucleotides not matched to a gene: 15. There are 15 residues in the CDR3. CDR3 residues: CARISGLAGAREQFF. For the CDR3, the DNA is TGCGCCAGAATAAGCGGGCTAGCGGGAGCGAGGGAGCAGTTCTTC.

The chain is built from TRBV5-1 and TRBJ2-7, with 8 bases that match TRBD1. V lost 0 bases and J lost 6; bases outside the gene matches: 8. Germline CDR1 reads SGHRS; CDR2 reads YFSETQ. This CDR3 has 15 residues. CDR3 amino acids: CASSLGQGLGVEQYF. CDR3 in DNA: TGCGCCAGCAGCTTGGGACAGGGGTTAGGGGTCGAGCAGTACTTC.

The J gene is TRBJ2-7, the V gene TRBV6-5; TRBD1 matches 9 bases. Trimming at V came to 4 bases and at J to 2 bases, leaving 3 bases not matched to a gene. Germline V CDR1 and CDR2: MNHEY, SVGAGI. The CDR3 is made up of 14 amino acids. The CDR3 region has the DNA TGTGCCAGCAGTTCCGGGACAGGGCCCTACGAGCAGTACTTC. It is translated as CASSSGTGPYEQYF.

The chain uses TRBV19 and TRBJ2-7; D remains unclear. V lost 3 bases, J lost 1 base, and 7 bases lay in between. CDR3 size: 13 residues. Germline CDR1 and CDR2: LNHDA and SQIVND (reference sequence). CDR3 amino acids: CASSMAHSYEQYF. CDR3 coding DNA: TGTGCCAGTAGTATGGCACATTCCTACGAGCAGTACTTC.

This chain uses TRBV29-1 with TRBJ2-5, with 16 nucleotides matching TRBD2. The CDR3 is 14 residues long. Trimming at V came to 6 bases and at J to 2 bases, leaving 0 bases not matched to a gene. Germline V CDR1 and CDR2: SQVTM, ANQGSEA. Here the CDR3 reads CSVGLAGGQETQYF. The CDR3 DNA is TGCAGCGTGGGACTAGCGGGAGGGCAAGAGACCCAGTACTTC.

The chain couples TRBV18 to TRBJ2-7, with D possibly matching TRBD2 (5 bases). The CDR3 runs 13 residues. CDR1 is KGHSH and CDR2 is LQKENI in the germline V gene. V was shortened by 7 bases and J by 3 bases, with 13 bases between the two germline ends. The CDR3 DNA reads as TGTGCCAGCTGTCCAGAGAGGGACTACGAGCAGTACTTC. It encodes CASCPERDYEQYF.

The genes are TRBV28 and TRBJ1-2, with D uncertain. Germline assignment: CDR1 MDHEN and CDR2 SYDVKM. V lost 6 bases, J lost 1 base, and 9 bases lay in between. The CDR3 is made up of 13 amino acids. The CDR3 here is CASSRVRNYGYTF. The DNA of the CDR3 is TGTGCCAGCAGCCGCGTGCGTAACTATGGCTACACCTTC.

This clone was detected many times. This chain joins TRBV6-5 and TRBJ2-7, with D possibly being TRBD2 (5 bases). The CDR3 has 14 residues. Per the germline V gene, CDR1 is MNHEY and CDR2 is SVGAGI. V lost 2 bases and J lost 2, with 10 bases in between. The CDR3 region is CASSYESGPYEQYF. CDR3 coding DNA: TGTGCCAGCAGTTACGAGAGCGGACCCTACGAGCAGTACTTC.